This T cell receptor beta chain was profiled in a study of CD8 T cells in Susac syndrome. Study at large: Patients with Susac syndrome were therapy-naive, on corticosteroids, or on intravenous immunoglobulin alone at the time that blood was drawn.

The CDR3 has 16 amino acids. V shed 2 bases and J 0 bases; nucleotides not matched to a gene: 4. Germline-derived CDR1 and CDR2 are SEHNR and FQNEAQ (reference sequence). It was with random hexamers that 0.5 to 1 ug RNA was reverse transcribed. TCR beta CDR3 was amplified by immunoSEQ covering 54 Vbeta and 13 Jbeta. TCRdb recomputed calls from the immunoSEQ multiplex PCR reads with MiXCR, one row per CDR3 protein. The sample records 150,000 to 200,000 distinct CDR3 sequences, 85% to 95% being singletons. Sequencing of TCR beta was carried out in blood CD8+ and CD4+ T cells. Bulk CD8+ and CD4+ cells came from magnetic negative isolation; CD8+ TEMRA by FACS.

The receptor comes from a human donor with Susac syndrome. Sequenced material: CD4+ T cells from PBMCs. This chain links TRBV7-9 with TRBJ2-7; TRBD2 matches 10 bases. CDR3: CASSLPSGGGSYEQYF. The CDR3 DNA is TGTGCCAGCAGCTTACCTAGCGGGGGTGGCTCCTACGAGCAGTACTTC.